Each of the 31 T cell receptor beta chains below was sequenced from the same sample in a study of cytotoxic CD8 clonotypes in ibrutinib-treated CLL (TCRdb year 2021). Library generation was performed with the immunoSEQ multiplex PCR assay. Here the immuneACCESS table is served through TCRdb, limited to in-frame sequences with V and J called. Missing clones are a known gap in these copies; in checked studies unresolved V genes cover under half, and the rest lacks a known reason. Within this sample are 30,000 to 40,000 clones, with 49% of them counted one time only. The top ten constitute approximately 17% of the sample. The sequencing used PBMCs, collected before ibrutinib treatment. The source of these receptors is a human donor with chronic lymphocytic leukemia.

V is TRBV5-6 and J is TRBJ1-6; 9 bases map to TRBD1. The junction had 9 bases not matched to a gene; V was cut back by 2 bases and J by 12 bases. Germline CDR1 and CDR2: SGHDT and YYEEEE. The CDR3 consists of 15 residues. CDR3 nucleotide sequence: TGTGCCAGCAGCTTCTCGGGACAGGGCATTCAACCCCTCCACTTT. This sequence encodes CASSFSGQGIQPLHF.

This clone has just one count. The J gene is TRBJ1-4, the V gene TRBV30, with unresolved D. The CDR3 sequence is 15 residues long. Looked up from germline, CDR1 is GTSNPN and CDR2 is SVGIG (reference sequence). Trimming pared 0 bases from V and 6 bases from J, leaving 14 bases between. The chain's CDR3 is CAWSVRGRVDEKLFF. In nucleotides, the CDR3 is TGTGCCTGGAGTGTACGTGGGCGAGTGGATGAAAAACTGTTTTTT.

This rearrangement joins TRBV9 to TRBJ2-5; D unclear. Germline V gene lookup returns CDR1 SGDLS and CDR2 YYNGEE. The CDR3 covers 15 residues. V lost 2 bases, J lost 2 bases, and 13 bases lay in between. The CDR3 region is CASSVGGPLQETQYF. In nucleotides, the CDR3 is TGTGCCAGCAGCGTCGGTGGGCCTCTTCAAGAGACCCAGTACTTC.

V is TRBV9 and J is TRBJ2-5; TRBD1 agrees at 8 bases. CDR1 and CDR2 from the germline V gene are SGDLS and YYNGEE. The CDR3 extends over 14 amino acids. V dropped 5 bases and J dropped 0; count of bases not matched to a gene: 3. CDR3 loop: CASSDRGHQETQYF. CDR3 DNA: TGTGCCAGCAGTGACAGGGGCCACCAAGAGACCCAGTACTTC.

The rearrangement joins TRBV18 to TRBJ1-1; possibly TRBD1 for D (6 bases). The CDR3 is 17 residues long. The germline CDR1 and CDR2 sequences are KGHSH and LQKENI. V was shortened by 2 bases and J by 0 bases, with 16 bases between the two germline ends. The CDR3: CASSPMGGAGVNTEAFF. The CDR3 DNA reads TGTGCCAGCTCACCAATGGGAGGGGCAGGGGTGAACACTGAAGCTTTCTTT.

The chain has TRBV7-2 and TRBJ2-1; 11 positions match TRBD2. V trimming: 1 base; J trimming: 7 bases; junction bases outside the gene matches: 3. The germline V gene has CDR1 SGHTA and CDR2 FQGNSA. This CDR3 region has 15 residues. CDR3 protein: CASSLGASGGNEQFF. CDR3 nucleotide sequence: TGTGCCAGCAGCTTAGGCGCTAGCGGGGGGAATGAGCAGTTCTTC.

This clone was picked up a small number of times. The rearrangement joins TRBV6-1 to TRBJ1-3; D is perhaps TRBD1 (6 bases). The ends were cut back, 6 bases at V and 0 bases at J, with 12 bases in the middle. Germline V CDR1 and CDR2: MNHNS, SASEGT. The CDR3 covers 15 residues. The CDR3 is CASREQGSSGNTIYF. In DNA form, the CDR3 reads TGTGCCAGCAGGGAACAGGGTAGCTCTGGAAACACCATATATTTT.

This clone showed up just a few times. The V and J genes are TRBV18 and TRBJ2-5; the D gene is possibly TRBD2 (5 bases). This CDR3 comprises 14 residues. The germline V gene has CDR1 KGHSH and CDR2 LQKENI. Trimming left V 0 bases short and J 3 bases short, with 8 bases between. CDR3 nucleotides: TGTGCCAGCTCACCACCATCGCGGGAAGAGACCCAGTACTTC. Protein: CASSPPSREETQYF.

This chain joins TRBV5-4 and TRBJ2-3; tentatively, D is TRBD2 (6 bases). Per the germline V gene, CDR1 is SGHNT and CDR2 is YYREEE (reference sequence). CDR3 length equals 15 residues. The V and J ends lost 4 bases and 1 base respectively, with 13 bases between them. CDR3 nucleotide sequence: TGTGCCAGCAGCCCGTTGGGGGGACGCACAGATACGCAGTATTTT. Its protein product is CASSPLGGRTDTQYF.

The chain carries TRBV25-1 and TRBJ2-7, with D perhaps matching TRBD1 or TRBD2 (5 bases each). The CDR3 has 14 amino acids. Germline loops: CDR1 MGHDK, CDR2 SYGVNS. V lost 1 base to trimming and J lost 7 bases, with 14 bases between them. In nucleotides, the CDR3 is TGTGCCAGCAGTGAATCTGGGACCTCTACGGAGCAGTACTTC. This encodes CASSESGTSTEQYF.

In its sample, this clone was seen once. The chain recombines TRBV5-1 with TRBJ1-1, with D perhaps TRBD1 (5 bases). This CDR3 has 13 residues. Looked up from germline, CDR1 is SGHRS and CDR2 is YFSETQ. The germline V and J ends were trimmed by 2 bases and 4 bases, with 9 bases remaining between them. CDR3 protein: CASSFERGTEAFF. The CDR3 nucleotides are TGCGCCAGCAGCTTCGAAAGGGGCACTGAAGCTTTCTTT. Using reference TRBV5-1 and TRBJ1-1 for the parts outside the CDR3, the full variable domain is KAGVTQTPRYLIKTRGQQVTLSCSPISGHRSVSWYQQTPGQGLQFLFEYFSETQRNKGNFPGRFSGRQFSNSRSEMNVSTLELGDSALYLCASSFERGTEAFFGQGTRLTVV.

The chain recombines TRBV6-1 with TRBJ1-2; 10 positions match TRBD1. The CDR3 length is 14 residues. Trimming took 3 bases from V and 8 from J; bases not matched to a gene: 6. CDR1 is MNHNS, CDR2 SASEGT, per germline. This CDR3 reads CASSDRDRGKGYTF. CDR3 sequence (DNA): TGTGCCAGCAGTGACCGGGACAGGGGTAAAGGCTACACCTTC.

The gene calls are TRBV30 and TRBJ1-1, with 8 bases identical to TRBD1. Germline lookup yields CDR1 GTSNPN and CDR2 SVGIG (reference sequence). CDR3 length: 17 amino acids. V lost 2 bases to trimming and J lost 4 bases; unmatched junction nucleotides: 15. The CDR3 here is CAWSLRTGSVFSTEAFF. DNA of the CDR3: TGTGCCTGGAGTCTTCGGACAGGGTCGGTTTTTAGCACTGAAGCTTTCTTT.

The V gene is TRBV18, the J gene TRBJ1-5; a weak D match, TRBD1 (5 bases). The V and J ends lost 5 bases and 4 bases respectively, with 15 bases between them. CDR3 length equals 15 residues. Germline CDR1 reads KGHSH; CDR2 reads LQKENI. The CDR3 is CASSAGTQENQPQHF. CDR3 DNA: TGTGCCAGCTCAGCGGGGACCCAGGAGAATCAGCCCCAGCATTTT.

The rearrangement links TRBV7-8 to TRBJ1-5; 9 nucleotides align to TRBD1. This CDR3 is built from 16 residues. Germline trimming cut 4 bases from V and 5 bases from J; bases unmatched to any gene: 9. From germline, CDR1 is SGHVS and CDR2 FQNEAQ. The CDR3 sequence: CASSYQGRTGDQPQHF. CDR3 coding DNA: TGTGCCAGCAGCTATCAGGGCCGGACAGGGGATCAGCCCCAGCATTTT.

The chain combines TRBV5-4 with TRBJ2-3; TRBD1 is a possible D gene (6 bases). Germline V lookup: CDR1 SGHNT, CDR2 YYREEE (reference sequence). This CDR3 has 15 residues. V was cut by 1 base and J by 3 bases, with 12 bases left in between. In nucleotides, the CDR3 is TGTGCCAGCAGCTTGAAGCTAGGGGGAACAGATACGCAGTATTTT. This sequence encodes CASSLKLGGTDTQYF.

This clone has just one count. The chain links TRBV11-3 to TRBJ2-2, with 8 nucleotides matching TRBD1. Per the germline V gene, CDR1 is SGHNT and CDR2 is YENEEA. Trimming took 5 bases from V and 6 from J; bases not matched to a gene: 14. The CDR3 contains 17 residues. This CDR3 reads CASSARAVTGEAGELFF. The CDR3 DNA sequence: TGTGCCAGCAGCGCGAGGGCGGTGACAGGGGAGGCCGGGGAGCTGTTTTTT.

The J gene is TRBJ2-1, the V gene TRBV7-6, with D unresolved. V lost 1 base and J lost 10, with 8 bases in between. Germline lookup yields CDR1 SGHVS and CDR2 FNYEAQ. CDR3 length: 12 residues. CDR3 sequence reads: CASSLEYGEQFF. DNA of the CDR3: TGTGCCAGCAGCTTAGAGTACGGAGAGCAGTTCTTC.

This clone showed up just a few times. This chain connects TRBV11-2 to TRBJ2-7, with TRBD2 as a possible D gene (5 bases). This CDR3 spans 14 amino acids. The germline V gene has CDR1 SGHAT and CDR2 FQNNGV. V was trimmed by 3 bases and J by 4 bases, leaving 13 bases between them. The CDR3 coding sequence is TGTGCCAGCAGCTTTAGAGAGGGCCCTTACGAGCAGTACTTC. It encodes CASSFREGPYEQYF. Complete variable domain (other parts from reference TRBV11-2 and TRBJ2-7): EAGVAQSPRYKIIEKRQSVAFWCNPISGHATLYWYQQILGQGPKLLIQFQNNGVVDDSQLPKDRFSAERLKGVDSTLKIQPAKLEDSAVYLCASSFREGPYEQYFGPGTRLTVT.

This rearrangement joins TRBV7-6 to TRBJ2-3, with unresolved D. The CDR3 length is 12 residues. Trimming took off 4 bases at V and 0 bases at J, with 2 bases between the two ends. Looked up from germline, CDR1 is SGHVS and CDR2 is FNYEAQ. CDR3: CASSYSTDTQYF. In nucleotides, the CDR3 is TGTGCCAGCAGCTACAGCACAGATACGCAGTATTTT.

In DNA form, the CDR3 reads TGTGCCAGCAGTGAAGCAGGACAGATCTATGGCTACACCTTC. Translating it yields CASSEAGQIYGYTF. The chain has TRBV6-1 and TRBJ1-2, with D perhaps matching TRBD1 (6 bases). The length of the CDR3 is 14 residues. V lost 0 bases and J lost 4, with 9 bases in between. Germline CDR1 is MNHNS and CDR2 is SASEGT.

V and J are TRBV28 and TRBJ2-6; D call uncertain. CDR1 and CDR2 from the germline V gene are MDHEN and SYDVKM. Trimming shortened V by 6 bases and J by 0 bases, and 12 bases separated the two germline ends. The CDR3 loop spans 16 amino acids. CDR3 protein: CASRLGRASGANVLTF. The CDR3 nucleotides read TGTGCCAGCAGGCTCGGACGGGCCTCTGGGGCCAACGTCCTGACTTTC.

This sequence joins TRBV7-8 and TRBJ1-5; D is perhaps TRBD1 (5 bases). Germline CDR1 and CDR2: SGHVS and FQNEAQ. The CDR3 consists of 16 residues. Trimming shortened V by 5 bases and J by 4 bases, and 18 bases separated the two germline ends. The CDR3 is CASSRTGGTPNQPQHF. CDR3 in DNA: TGTGCCAGCAGCCGAACAGGTGGGACCCCGAATCAGCCCCAGCATTTT.

The chain couples TRBV4-2 to TRBJ2-7; D is unclear. The length of the CDR3 is 15 residues. Germline CDR1 LGHNA, CDR2 YNFKEQ. Between the trimmed V and J ends, which lost 1 base and 0 bases, there was a span of 10 bases. The CDR3 sequence is CASSQVSVSSYEQYF. The CDR3 coding sequence is TGTGCCAGCAGCCAAGTATCGGTCAGCTCCTACGAGCAGTACTTC.

J is TRBJ1-6 and V is TRBV6-5; no clear D gene. V dropped 2 bases and J dropped 8 bases, with 13 bases sitting between them. This CDR3 contains 15 residues. Germline loops: CDR1 MNHEY, CDR2 SVGAGI. The CDR3 DNA reads TGTGCCAGCAGTTACGCAGGCGGCCTTTATTCACCCCTCCACTTT. Translated: CASSYAGGLYSPLHF.

The V call is TRBV11-2, the J call TRBJ2-5; 10 nucleotides line up with TRBD2. The trim removed 6 bases at V and 2 bases at J, leaving 6 bases unmatched. From germline, CDR1 is SGHAT and CDR2 FQNNGV. The CDR3 contains 15 residues. CDR3 coding DNA: TGTGCCAGCAGACCAGCTAGCGGGGGACAAGAGACCCAGTACTTC. Its protein product is CASRPASGGQETQYF.

This clone was recorded a few times. This chain joins TRBV5-1 and TRBJ2-7, with D unclear. Trimming shortened V by 3 bases and J by 1 base, and 11 bases separated the two germline ends. CDR3 length equals 14 residues. The germline CDR1 and CDR2 sequences are SGHRS and YFSETQ. Written as DNA, the CDR3 is TGCGCCAGCAGCTCGGAGTGGGGATCCTACGAGCAGTACTTC. Translated: CASSSEWGSYEQYF.

The chain recombines TRBV28 with TRBJ2-5, with D perhaps matching TRBD1 (5 bases). Trimming took 2 bases from V and 5 from J, leaving 15 bases between them. The CDR3 runs 15 residues. Germline V CDR1 and CDR2: MDHEN, SYDVKM. This chain's CDR3 is CASSLMQGVGETQYF. Written as DNA, the CDR3 is TGTGCCAGCAGTTTAATGCAGGGCGTCGGGGAGACCCAGTACTTC.

This clone was found a few times. The rearrangement uses TRBV6-5 and TRBJ1-2; no clear D. The CDR3 has 14 residues. Germline loops: CDR1 MNHEY, CDR2 SVGAGI. Trimming removed 2 bases from V and 6 bases from J, with 13 bases in between. CDR3 sequence: CASSYTSYGNGYTF. The CDR3 DNA reads as TGTGCCAGCAGTTACACCTCGTACGGGAATGGCTACACCTTC.

The chain couples TRBV6-5 to TRBJ2-7; no firm D call. This CDR3 comprises 14 residues. The germline V gene has CDR1 MNHEY and CDR2 SVGAGI. V gave up 5 bases and J gave up 0 bases, with 11 bases separating them. The CDR3 loop is CASSLLGSSYEQYF. The CDR3 coding sequence is TGTGCCAGCAGTCTCCTAGGGTCCTCCTACGAGCAGTACTTC.

The chain has TRBV27 and TRBJ1-5; 7 bases match TRBD1. Germline assignment: CDR1 MNHEY and CDR2 SMNVEV (reference sequence). The CDR3 runs to 16 residues. Germline trimming cut 6 bases from V and 1 base from J; bases unmatched to any gene: 9. The CDR3 loop is CASRNRGRESNQPQHF. The CDR3 bases are TGTGCCAGCAGAAACAGGGGTCGCGAAAGCAATCAGCCCCAGCATTTT.